This T cell receptor (beta chain) was sequenced in a study of shared clonotypes between healthy human individuals. Study information: Aged 18 to 49, the donors were a couple of women and three men. Study outcomes and limitations: Roughly 5% of naive CD4 clonotypes were common to a handful of donors. Researchers sampled only blood; tissue repertoires likely differ.

Germline assignment: CDR1 KGHSH and CDR2 LQKENI. Trimming stripped 3 bases from V and 0 bases from J, with 11 bases between. This CDR3 is 15 amino acids long. With respect to this clone: What it recognizes is unknown.

Partitioning of CD4+ cells yielded a CD45RA+ naive subset and a CD45RA-negative memory subset. Profiling relied on immunoSEQ multiplex PCR, and the TCRdb table lists in-frame clones only, not all of them. The sample includes millions of clones, roughly 94% of them seen just once. This receptor was taken from a young man in good health. This chain uses TRBV18 with TRBJ1-1; tentatively, D is TRBD1 (5 bases). The sequencing sample was made of naive CD4+ T cells sorted from blood. Subset specified: CD45RA+ positively selected. The CDR3 nucleotides are TGTGCCAGCTCACCGACAGATATTATGAACACTGAAGCTTTCTTT. Its translation: CASSPTDIMNTEAFF.